The 2 T cell receptor beta chains below were found in one sample sequenced in a study of cytomegalovirus exposure and HLA in healthy donors. Vbeta (60) and Jbeta (13) primers were used in the PCR. Libraries were prepared by immunoSEQ multiplex PCR; TCRdb keeps only in-frame clonotypes and omits some of them. The repertoire holds over 100,000 clones, around 74% seen once, with about 7.3% in the top ten. The material sequenced was PBMCs. These receptors came from a male donor in good health and CMV-seronegative.

This clone turned up a few times. The V gene is TRBV5-1, the J gene TRBJ2-7; 11 bases are shared with TRBD2. Germline V gives CDR1 SGHRS, CDR2 YFSETQ. The CDR3 totals 17 residues. Germline trimming cut 2 bases from V and 2 bases from J; bases unmatched to any gene: 9. CDR3 in DNA: TGCGCCAGCAGCTTAGGGGGACTAGCGGTAGGGGCCTACGAGCAGTACTTC. It specifies CASSLGGLAVGAYEQYF.

This clone was seen once. The rearrangement links TRBV9 to TRBJ2-1; 11 bases match TRBD2. The CDR3 runs 15 residues. V was pared by 2 bases and J by 9 bases, with 7 bases of the junction left unmatched. CDR1 and CDR2 (germline): SGDLS, YYNGEE. The CDR3 nucleotides are TGTGCCAGCAGCGTGGTGACTAGCGGGATGGGTGAGCAGTTCTTC. Its translation: CASSVVTSGMGEQFF. The whole variable domain, filled in from reference TRBV9 and TRBJ2-1, reads DSGVTQTPKHLITATGQRVTLRCSPRSGDLSVYWYQQSLDQGLQFLIQYYNGEERAKGNILERFSAQQFPDLHSELNLSSLELGDSALYFCASSVVTSGMGEQFFGPGTRLTVL.